This paragraph covers one T cell receptor (beta chain) sequence. Antigen: not known. This entry belongs to a study of cytomegalovirus exposure and HLA in healthy donors. Study in general: About 80 million unique TCR sequences came from HLA-typed donors in an early release. Study-level results: Later analysis showed TCR association rates varying by HLA locus, highest for DRB1 and lowest for HLA-C. Previous analysis showed most TCR beta V segments were productive about 87% or about 30% of the time.

The CDR3 is 17 amino acids. Looked up from germline, CDR1 is SEHNR and CDR2 is FQNEAQ (reference sequence). V lost 4 bases, J lost 3 bases, and 11 bases stayed unmatched. Primers: 60 Vbeta forward and 13 Jbeta reverse. Some clones are missing from TCRdb's copy, which holds only in-frame ones; the method was immunoSEQ multiplex PCR. Its table records 130,000 or so clones. V is TRBV7-9 and J is TRBJ2-5, with TRBD1 matching over 10 bases. This sequence originates from a woman younger than 30 in good health and CMV-seronegative. The sample taken for sequencing was PBMCs. The CDR3: CASSSLHAGTGEETQYF. DNA for the CDR3: TGTGCCAGCAGCTCCCTCCACGCCGGGACAGGGGAAGAGACCCAGTACTTC.